These 15 T cell receptor beta chains share one sample of origin, sequenced in a study of glioma-infiltrating T cells. Using RNA template, CDR3s of TCR alpha and beta were amplified with iRepertoire arm-PCR. TCRdb used MiXCR to reprocess the multiplex PCR reads, holding one entry per CDR3 protein. The table records about 140,000 distinct CDR3 sequences, roughly two fifths of them present only once. Source material: glioma tissue, nonneoplastic brain tissue, or PBMCs (not recorded which). These receptor sequences come from a human donor with low-grade glioma or glioblastoma, undergoing nonglioma brain surgery, or in good health (not recorded which).

The chain uses TRBV20-1 and TRBJ2-7, with 13 positions matching TRBD2. The J call may not be correct, given that the DNA end is closer to TRBJ2-1. The CDR3 runs 14 residues. The germline V gene encodes CDR1 DFQATT and CDR2 SNEGSKA (reference sequence). The CDR3 DNA is TGCAGTGCTTTCGGGACTAGCGGGACAAATGAGCAGTTCTTC. Its translation is CSAFGTSGTNEQFF.

This rearrangement joins TRBV6-1 to TRBJ2-1; D unclear. Trimming shortened V by 6 bases and J by 5 bases, and 14 bases separated the two germline ends. The CDR3 is 14 amino acids. CDR1 and CDR2 from the germline V gene are MNHNS and SASEGT. The CDR3 reads CASSRSPTHNEQFF. The CDR3 DNA is TGTGCCAGCAGCCGCTCCCCGACCCACAATGAGCAGTTCTTC.

This clonotype has more than one count but fewer than ten. The chain employs TRBV6-2 or TRBV6-3 and TRBJ2-7, with D unresolved. Germline values: CDR1 MNHEY, CDR2 SVGEGT. The CDR3 is 13 amino acids. Trimming took 6 bases from V and 0 from J, leaving 9 bases between them. In nucleotides, the CDR3 is TGTGCCAGCAGAGGATCGAGCTCCTACGAGCAGTACTTC. It codes for CASRGSSSYEQYF.

This chain uses TRBV27 with TRBJ2-7, with 7 bases aligning to TRBD1. Germline-derived CDR1 and CDR2 are MNHEY and SMNVEV (reference sequence). J lost 6 bases, V lost 3 bases, and 5 bases had no gene match. The CDR3 sequence is 13 residues long. CDR3 sequence (DNA): TGTGCCAGCAGTTTCCACAGGGGTAGCGAGCAGTACTTC. Translating gives CASSFHRGSEQYF.

This clonotype was counted only a few times. The chain carries TRBV18 and TRBJ2-1; D might be TRBD2 (6 bases). The germline V gene encodes CDR1 KGHSH and CDR2 LQKENI. V was shortened by 5 bases and J by 7 bases, with 15 bases between the two germline ends. This CDR3 is 14 amino acids long. The CDR3 loop reads CASSARDSLNEQFF. The CDR3 DNA is TGTGCCAGCTCAGCTCGGGACTCACTAAATGAGCAGTTCTTC.

The gene calls are TRBV6-1 and TRBJ2-1, with no clear D. Germline CDR1 MNHNS, CDR2 SASEGT. The CDR3 runs 15 residues. V dropped 4 bases and J dropped 2 bases, with 12 bases sitting between them. The CDR3 DNA is TGTGCCAGCAGTGGTCAGCGCACCCCCTACAATGAGCAGTTCTTC. It yields the protein CASSGQRTPYNEQFF.

This chain uses TRBV27 with TRBJ2-7, with TRBD2 matching over 7 bases. V lost 8 bases and J lost 1; bases outside the gene matches: 8. The CDR3 runs 14 residues. The germline gives CDR1 MNHEY, CDR2 SMNVEV (reference sequence). The DNA of the CDR3 is TGTGCCAGCGAGGGAGCGGGGAGTTCCTACGAGCAGTACTTC. It yields the protein CASEGAGSSYEQYF.

This chain links TRBV28 with TRBJ2-7, with TRBD2 identical over 10 bases. Trimming cost V 6 bases and J 6 bases; bases outside gene matches: 5. The V gene's germline CDR1 is MDHEN and CDR2 SYDVKM. The CDR3 totals 13 residues. CDR3 nucleotides: TGTGCCAGCAGCTATAGCGGGAGGTTCGAGCAGTACTTC. Translated: CASSYSGRFEQYF.

The chain combines TRBV28 with TRBJ1-5; D is possibly TRBD1 (6 bases). The CDR3 covers 14 residues. The germline V gene has CDR1 MDHEN and CDR2 SYDVKM. The ends were cut back, 5 bases at V and 5 bases at J, with 13 bases in the middle. The CDR3 sequence is CASSPDSLHQPQHF. The DNA for the CDR3 is TGTGCCAGCAGTCCGGACAGTCTCCATCAGCCCCAGCATTTT.

The chain couples TRBV7-2 to TRBJ2-3; TRBD2 aligns across 7 bases. Trimming at V came to 4 bases and at J to 5 bases, leaving 12 bases not matched to a gene. The CDR3 extends over 16 amino acids. CDR1 is SGHTA and CDR2 is FQGNSA in the germline V gene. Written as DNA, the CDR3 is TGTGCCAGCAGCTCCTCCCTCGCGGGAGCTTTAGATACGCAGTATTTT. This sequence encodes CASSSSLAGALDTQYF.

The V and J genes are TRBV9 and TRBJ1-2; 8 bases fit TRBD1. Germline V gene sequence: CDR1 SGDLS, CDR2 YYNGEE. V shed 3 bases and J 10 bases; nucleotides not matched to a gene: 11. The length of the CDR3 is 14 residues. The CDR3 loop reads CASSAGQGAIVYTF. The CDR3 coding sequence is TGTGCCAGCAGCGCCGGGCAGGGGGCGATTGTCTACACCTTC. Complete variable domain (other parts from reference TRBV9 and TRBJ1-2): DSGVTQTPKHLITATGQRVTLRCSPRSGDLSVYWYQQSLDQGLQFLIQYYNGEERAKGNILERFSAQQFPDLHSELNLSSLELGDSALYFCASSAGQGAIVYTFGSGTRLTVV.

This clonotype was picked up a small number of times. The chain carries TRBV2 and TRBJ1-1; D remains ambiguous. V dropped 3 bases and J dropped 1 base, with 6 bases sitting between them. This CDR3 region has 13 residues. Germline CDR1 SNHLY, CDR2 FYNNEI. CDR3 sequence (DNA): TGTGCCAGCAGTGACCCGGGGAACACTGAAGCTTTCTTT. As protein: CASSDPGNTEAFF. Complete variable domain (other parts from reference TRBV2 and TRBJ1-1): EPEVTQTPSHQVTQMGQEVILRCVPISNHLYFYWYRQILGQKVEFLVSFYNNEISEKSEIFDDQFSVERPDGSNFTLKIRSTKLEDSAMYFCASSDPGNTEAFFGQGTRLTVV.

This chain uses TRBV6-1 with TRBJ2-3; 10 bases map to TRBD2. The germline V gene encodes CDR1 MNHNS and CDR2 SASEGT. The CDR3 totals 15 residues. Germline trimming cut 7 bases from V and 4 bases from J; bases unmatched to any gene: 8. DNA of the CDR3: TGTGCCAGCACCAACCGGGGACTAGCGTCAGATACGCAGTATTTT. Its translation is CASTNRGLASDTQYF.

Written as DNA, the CDR3 is TGTGCCAGCAGCTTGATGGTCGGAGATACGCAGTATTTT. It specifies CASSLMVGDTQYF. J is TRBJ2-3 and V is TRBV7-9, with D uncertain. The CDR3 runs 13 residues. The germline CDR1 and CDR2 sequences are SEHNR and FQNEAQ (reference sequence). Trimming stripped 3 bases from V and 5 bases from J, with 9 bases between.

The V and J genes are TRBV6-1 and TRBJ2-3; D is possibly TRBD2 (6 bases). V lost 6 bases and J lost 2, with 24 bases in between. The CDR3 covers 18 residues. Germline values: CDR1 MNHNS, CDR2 SASEGT. The CDR3 DNA sequence: TGTGCCAGCAGGACGGAGGTAGCTGGCGGGACCTACACAGATACGCAGTATTTT. Residues: CASRTEVAGGTYTDTQYF.